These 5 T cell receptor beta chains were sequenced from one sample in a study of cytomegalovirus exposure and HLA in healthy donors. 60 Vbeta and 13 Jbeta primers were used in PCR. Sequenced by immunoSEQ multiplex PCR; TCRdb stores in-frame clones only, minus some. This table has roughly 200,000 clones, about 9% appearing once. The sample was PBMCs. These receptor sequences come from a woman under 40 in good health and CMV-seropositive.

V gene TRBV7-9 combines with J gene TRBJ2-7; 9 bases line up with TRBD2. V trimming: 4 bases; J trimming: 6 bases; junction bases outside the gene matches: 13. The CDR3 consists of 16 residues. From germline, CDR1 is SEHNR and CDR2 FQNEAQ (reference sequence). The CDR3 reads CASSSSGGRARGEQYF. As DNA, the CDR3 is TGTGCCAGCAGCTCCTCGGGCGGGAGGGCCAGGGGCGAGCAGTACTTC.

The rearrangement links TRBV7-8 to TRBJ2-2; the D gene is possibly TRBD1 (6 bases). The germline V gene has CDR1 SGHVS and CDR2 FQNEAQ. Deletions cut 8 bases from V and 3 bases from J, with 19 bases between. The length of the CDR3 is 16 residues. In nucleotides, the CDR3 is TGTGCCAGCCATGAGCGTCACCAGGGGTACACCGGGGAGCTGTTTTTT. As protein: CASHERHQGYTGELFF.

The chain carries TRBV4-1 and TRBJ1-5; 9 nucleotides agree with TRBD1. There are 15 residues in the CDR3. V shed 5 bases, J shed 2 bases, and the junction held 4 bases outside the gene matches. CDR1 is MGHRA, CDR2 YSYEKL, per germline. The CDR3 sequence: CASSTRDRGNQPQHF. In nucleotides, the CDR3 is TGCGCCAGCAGCACCCGGGACAGGGGCAATCAGCCCCAGCATTTT.

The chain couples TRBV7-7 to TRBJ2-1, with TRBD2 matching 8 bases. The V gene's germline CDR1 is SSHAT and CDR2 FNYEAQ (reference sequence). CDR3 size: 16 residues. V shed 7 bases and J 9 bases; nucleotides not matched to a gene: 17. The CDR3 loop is CASTPHTSGEVVEQFF. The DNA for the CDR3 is TGTGCCAGCACCCCACATACTAGCGGAGAGGTGGTTGAGCAGTTCTTC. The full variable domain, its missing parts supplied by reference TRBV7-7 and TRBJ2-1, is GAGVSQSPRYKVTKRGQDVTLRCDPISSHATLYWYQQALGQGPEFLTYFNYEAQPDKSGLPSDRFSAERPEGSISTLTIQRTEQRDSAMYRCASTPHTSGEVVEQFFGPGTRLTVL.

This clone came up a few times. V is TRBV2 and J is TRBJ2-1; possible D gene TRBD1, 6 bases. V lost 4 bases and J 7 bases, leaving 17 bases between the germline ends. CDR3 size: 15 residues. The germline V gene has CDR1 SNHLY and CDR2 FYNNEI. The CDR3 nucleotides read TGTGCCAGCAGTGGAAACAGGGTTGGTGTTAATGAGCAGTTCTTC. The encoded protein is CASSGNRVGVNEQFF. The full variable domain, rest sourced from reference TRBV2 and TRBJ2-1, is EPEVTQTPSHQVTQMGQEVILRCVPISNHLYFYWYRQILGQKVEFLVSFYNNEISEKSEIFDDQFSVERPDGSNFTLKIRSTKLEDSAMYFCASSGNRVGVNEQFFGPGTRLTVL.